The following is a T cell receptor (beta chain) sequence with its context. No cognate antigen has been identified for it. No base quality information exists; no much larger clone differs at one position. Using the deep immunoSEQ assay, TCR CDR3 regions were amplified from genomic DNA by multiplex PCR. For each cell subset, the extracted genomic DNA was distributed evenly across all wells of several immunoSEQ 96-well plates, and each plate served as one replicate. For sorted subsets, each replicate PCR was loaded with approximately 200 ng genomic DNA, equivalent to some 27,000 T cell genomes. The purified libraries were quantified using a Qubit 3.0 fluorometer, sized with a Bioanalyzer 2100, and then quantified again using the KAPA Library Quantification kit. Every immunoSEQ 96-well plate was sequenced on a dedicated single-read 150-cycle Illumina NextSeq 550 flow cell. On the study's bioinformatics: Because the immunoSEQ output held only junctional sequences and lacked quality scores, the filtering could not match the filtering applied to full-length reads. Sequences were annotated with PyIR, a Python wrapper for IgBLAST v1.9, using IMGT germline references to assign V/J genes and CDR3. Any read was removed if the V/J assignment was weak (E-value above 1e-6), the CDR3 was missing, or the read contained stop codons, out-of-frame junctions, or ambiguous translated residues. A V3J clonotype was defined by an identical inferred V gene, J gene, and CDR3 amino acid sequence. The percentage overlap between two repertoires was calculated by dividing the number of shared unique clonotypes by the size of the smaller repertoire. Three approaches were used to assess repertoire richness: RTK rarefaction, the Chao1 estimator, and Recon v2.1 estimates of unobserved clonotypes. Generation probabilities for all TCRbeta clonotypes obtained by the gDNA method from several donors were computed using OLGA. The source is immuneACCESS, and TCRdb retained only in-frame sequences with V and J called. Part of the clones is not carried over; for the studies checked, unresolved V genes explain less than half of this, and the remainder is unexplained. V and J calls and clone size are copied from that table; D and trimming were computed from the DNA. A total of 650,000 to 750,000 clones appear in this sample, about three quarters of them only once. The ten largest clones represent approximately 1.8% of the sample.

The data originate from a study of shared clonotypes between healthy human individuals (dated by TCRdb to the early 2020s). For the study in its entirety: Two women and three men aged 18 to 49 years were included in the cohort. Per donor, three plates each were used for CD4 naive and CD4 memory, two for CD8 naive, and one for CD8 memory. The study deeply sequenced blood TCR repertoires of five healthy adults to estimate repertoire size and the extent of clonotype sharing between individuals. To increase sequencing depth and limit assay-specific biases, different laboratories used diverse techniques to prepare libraries and sequence TCR repertoires. Per donor, leukapheresis produced somewhere between about 0.94 and 10 billion PBMCs. Overall study outcomes, separate from this receptor: Compared with non-shared clonotypes, the clonotypes found in all four sorted-subset donors had higher generation probabilities. Only blood was sampled, and tissue TCR repertoires likely differ from those in blood. Pairwise subsampling indicated that sequencing depth was expected to affect the degree of clonotype sharing among donors. Even with the large sequencing depth, rarefaction of the sorted-subset datasets indicated that sequencing was incomplete. When a few donors were compared, the shared fraction of clonotypes was around 5.1% for naive CD4, approximately 3.3% for naive CD8, 2.3% for memory CD4, and 0.3% to 0.5% for memory CD8. The small number of donors limited the genetic and exposure-history diversity represented. Larger estimated clonotype richness was generally found for naive subsets than for memory subsets.

The trim is 0 bases for V and 1 base for J, with a gap of 7 bases between the germline ends. The CDR3 runs 15 residues from the cysteine to the phenylalanine. Kept here is only the CDR3 DNA, which spans 45 bases and is read in frame from base 1. CDR1 and CDR2 were assigned from the germline V gene as SGHNT and YENEEA. Donors were healthy HIV-negative adults with no recently reported acute infections or vaccinations. Every donor was a Caucasian adult living in Nashville, Tennessee, USA. CD4+ T cells were enriched by magnetic negative selection, after which naive cells were positively selected on CD45RA and the negative fraction was taken as the memory subset. Blood was obtained by leukapheresis, after which PBMCs were separated by Ficoll-Histopaque density gradient centrifugation and cryopreserved in liquid nitrogen vapor phase. Analytical flow cytometry was used to check the purity and quantity of every magnetically sorted T cell population. Genomic DNA was isolated from every sorted fraction and measured by UV absorbance on a Nanodrop 2000c.

The receptor comes from a woman in her twenties or thirties in good health. The chain is encoded by TRBV11-3 joined to TRBJ1-3, with a tentative D gene TRBD1 over 5 matching bases. What was sequenced was memory CD4+ T cells sorted from blood. The sample's cell subset or site label, in plain terms: CD45RA-negative fraction. The DNA sequence follows: TGTGCCAGCAGCTTAGACGGGGCATCTGGAAACACCATATATTTT. Its amino acids are CASSLDGASGNTIYF.